Presented here are 26 T cell receptor beta chains from one specimen sequenced in a study of blood T cell repertoires in COVID-19. The table came from immunoSEQ multiplex PCR; TCRdb's copy has only in-frame clones and leaves some out. This table has some 260,000 clones, 80% to 90% appearing once. The sample taken for sequencing was peripheral blood. Receptor source: a woman in her 70s with COVID-19, enrolled during active disease.

As regards this clone: The same CDR3 also results from other DNA sequences found in this sample. The CDR3 reads CAWSPRDRVTEKLFF. CDR3 in DNA: TGTGCCTGGAGTCCCCGGGACAGGGTCACTGAAAAACTGTTTTTT. The V and J genes are TRBV30 and TRBJ1-4; TRBD1 agrees at 9 bases. The CDR3 has 15 residues. V was clipped by 2 bases and J by 7 bases; unmatched bases: 8. In germline, CDR1 is GTSNPN, CDR2 SVGIG (reference sequence). Complete variable domain (other parts from reference TRBV30 and TRBJ1-4): SQTIHQWPATLVQPVGSPLSLECTVEGTSNPNLYWYRQAAGRGLQLLFYSVGIGQISSEVPQNLSASRPQDRQFILSSKKLLLSDSGFYLCAWSPRDRVTEKLFFGSGTQLSVL.

The chain combines TRBV7-9 with TRBJ1-2; D is unresolved. Germline V gene lookup returns CDR1 SEHNR and CDR2 FQNEAQ (reference sequence). CDR3 length equals 13 residues. V gave up 2 bases and J gave up 11 bases, with 15 bases separating them. CDR3 sequence (DNA): TGTGCCAGCAGCTTACAGGCAGATACAGAATACACCTTC. Its translation is CASSLQADTEYTF.

This clone has only one observation. The J gene is TRBJ2-7, the V gene TRBV9; D might be TRBD2 (5 bases). Per the germline V gene, CDR1 is SGDLS and CDR2 is YYNGEE. V lost 2 bases to trimming and J lost 0 bases, with 15 bases between them. This CDR3 has 16 amino acids. The CDR3 reads CASSVNLGASSYEQYF. As DNA, the CDR3 is TGTGCCAGCAGCGTTAATCTGGGAGCCTCCTCCTACGAGCAGTACTTC. The variable domain in full, with the rest retrieved from reference TRBV9 and TRBJ2-7, is DSGVTQTPKHLITATGQRVTLRCSPRSGDLSVYWYQQSLDQGLQFLIQYYNGEERAKGNILERFSAQQFPDLHSELNLSSLELGDSALYFCASSVNLGASSYEQYFGPGTRLTVT.

The chain uses TRBV2 and TRBJ1-6, with D tentatively TRBD1 (5 bases). This CDR3 region has 13 residues. V was clipped by 6 bases and J by 7 bases, with 10 bases between them. Germline-derived CDR1 and CDR2 are SNHLY and FYNNEI. CDR3: CASRERQNSPLHF. The CDR3 DNA sequence: TGTGCCAGCAGGGAGCGACAGAATTCACCCCTCCACTTT.

The V and J genes are TRBV4-1 and TRBJ2-4, with D perhaps TRBD1 (5 bases). Looked up from germline, CDR1 is MGHRA and CDR2 is YSYEKL. The CDR3 is 15 residues long. V was clipped by 0 bases and J by 3 bases, with 9 bases between them. CDR3 coding DNA: TGCGCCAGCAGCCAAGAAGTAAGGGGCAAAAACATTCAGTACTTC. Protein product: CASSQEVRGKNIQYF.

This clone appeared a few times. The chain joins TRBV9 to TRBJ1-5; no clear D gene. Germline V gene data show CDR1 as SGDLS and CDR2 as YYNGEE. V shed 3 bases and J shed 5 bases, with 12 bases lying between them. The CDR3 spans 14 residues. The CDR3 is CASSGGRRDQPQHF. The CDR3 DNA reads as TGTGCCAGCAGCGGCGGCAGGAGGGATCAGCCCCAGCATTTT.

J is TRBJ2-1 and V is TRBV6-4, with TRBD2 matching 9 bases. V gave up 4 bases and J gave up 2 bases; unmatched junction bases: 6. The length of the CDR3 is 16 residues. Looked up from germline, CDR1 is MRHNA and CDR2 is SNTAGT. CDR3 sequence: CASSAPGLAPYNEQFF. In DNA form, the CDR3 reads TGTGCCAGCAGTGCACCGGGACTAGCCCCCTACAATGAGCAGTTCTTC.

This clone was seen a single time. V usage is TRBV5-1 and J usage is TRBJ1-2; D is unresolved. The V end lost 0 bases, the J end lost 4 bases, and 7 bases lay between the germline ends. The CDR3 consists of 13 residues. Looked up from germline, CDR1 is SGHRS and CDR2 is YFSETQ. The CDR3 is CASSLAYSYGYTF. The DNA of the CDR3 is TGCGCCAGCAGCTTGGCCTATAGCTATGGCTACACCTTC.

This chain uses TRBV6-6 with TRBJ1-2, with a possible D match to TRBD1 (6 bases). The V and J ends lost 2 bases and 0 bases respectively, with 13 bases between them. CDR3 size: 16 residues. Germline V gene lookup returns CDR1 MNHNY and CDR2 SVGAGI (reference sequence). The CDR3 bases are TGTGCCAGCAGTTACCCGAGGGGGGGGACTAACTATGGCTACACCTTC. This codes for CASSYPRGGTNYGYTF.

This chain links TRBV6-2 or TRBV6-3 with TRBJ2-1, with TRBD2 matching 7 bases. CDR1 is MNHEY, CDR2 SVGEGT, per germline. The CDR3 is 16 residues long. With 2 bases clipped from V and 4 bases from J, the junction kept 8 bases outside the gene matches. In DNA, the CDR3 is TGTGCCAGCAGTTACGATCCGGGACTAAAGTACAATGAGCAGTTCTTC. It translates to CASSYDPGLKYNEQFF.

This chain uses TRBV19 with TRBJ2-6, with TRBD1 identical over 9 bases. From germline, CDR1 is LNHDA and CDR2 SQIVND (reference sequence). This CDR3 is 17 amino acids long. V shed 7 bases, J shed 0 bases, and the junction held 7 bases outside the gene matches. CDR3 nucleotide sequence: TGTGCCAGTAAAAGGGGACAGGGCCTCTCTGGGGCCAACGTCCTGACTTTC. This translates into CASKRGQGLSGANVLTF.

DNA of the CDR3: TGTGCCAGCAGCTTAGATGTTCGGAACACTGAAGCTTTCTTT. Translated, it gives CASSLDVRNTEAFF. The chain uses TRBV7-6 and TRBJ1-1; D not resolved. CDR3 size: 14 residues. CDR1 is SGHVS, CDR2 FNYEAQ, per germline. The germline V and J ends were trimmed by 1 base and 1 base, with 7 bases remaining between them.

The J gene is TRBJ1-4, the V gene TRBV5-6, with D possibly being TRBD1 (5 bases). Germline values: CDR1 SGHDT, CDR2 YYEEEE. V lost 0 bases, J lost 8 bases, and 11 bases lay in between. This CDR3 spans 14 amino acids. The chain's CDR3 is CASSLAGIEEKLFF. As DNA, the CDR3 is TGTGCCAGCAGCTTGGCAGGGATCGAAGAAAAACTGTTTTTT.

This clone was recorded many times. The V call is TRBV6-5, the J call TRBJ1-1; D not certain. Deletions cut 8 bases from V and 4 bases from J, with 17 bases between. This CDR3 is built from 14 residues. CDR1 MNHEY and CDR2 SVGAGI come from the germline V gene. CDR3 sequence (DNA): TGTGCCAGCTACCGGGTGACCCTGCCCACTGAAGCTTTCTTT. Residues: CASYRVTLPTEAFF.

This clone was recorded a few times. V is TRBV4-1 and J is TRBJ1-2, with D perhaps matching TRBD1 (6 bases). V was trimmed by 1 base and J by 5 bases, leaving 20 bases between them. The CDR3 is 17 residues long. Germline V gives CDR1 MGHRA, CDR2 YSYEKL. The CDR3 DNA sequence: TGCGCCAGCAGCCAAGGGACAGTCCACGGGTATCAATATGGCTACACCTTC. Translation gives CASSQGTVHGYQYGYTF.

The rearrangement joins TRBV27 to TRBJ2-1; TRBD2 aligns across 12 bases. Germline loops: CDR1 MNHEY, CDR2 SMNVEV (reference sequence). CDR3 length equals 18 residues. V dropped 5 bases and J dropped 3; count of bases not matched to a gene: 11. The CDR3 sequence is CASSPLPGTSGFYNEQFF. The CDR3 DNA reads TGTGCCAGCAGTCCCCTCCCCGGGACTAGCGGGTTCTACAATGAGCAGTTCTTC.

V is TRBV5-4 and J is TRBJ2-5; 12 bases agree with TRBD1. The CDR3 runs to 15 residues. Germline CDR1 SGHNT, CDR2 YYREEE (reference sequence). V trimming: 5 bases; J trimming: 5 bases; junction bases outside the gene matches: 7. CDR3: CASSPGQGALETQYF. As DNA, the CDR3 is TGTGCCAGCAGTCCGGGACAGGGGGCTTTGGAGACCCAGTACTTC.

This rearrangement joins TRBV7-8 to TRBJ1-2; no reliable D call. Trimming pared 1 base from V and 2 bases from J, leaving 8 bases between. CDR1 SGHVS and CDR2 FQNEAQ come from the germline V gene. This CDR3 is built from 14 residues. This CDR3 reads CASSLDAGNYGYTF. The CDR3, as DNA: TGTGCCAGCAGCTTAGACGCAGGAAACTATGGCTACACCTTC.

The chain is built from TRBV3-1 (or the pseudogene TRBV3-2) and TRBJ2-7; TRBD2 agrees at 14 bases. In germline, CDR1 is LGHDT, CDR2 YNNKEL (reference sequence). V gave up 4 bases and J gave up 4 bases; unmatched junction bases: 6. The CDR3 consists of 16 residues. DNA for the CDR3: TGTGCCAGCAGCCTGGGGACTAGCGGGAGTCCATACGAGCAGTACTTC. Amino acids: CASSLGTSGSPYEQYF.

V and J are TRBV6-1 and TRBJ2-1; TRBD2 matches at 10 bases. Germline loops: CDR1 MNHNS, CDR2 SASEGT. The CDR3 is made up of 14 amino acids. Unmatched junction bases numbered 7, after V lost 2 bases and J lost 12 bases. CDR3 loop: CASSESSGSFGQFF. As DNA, the CDR3 is TGTGCCAGCAGTGAATCTAGCGGGAGTTTTGGGCAGTTCTTC.

The chain recombines TRBV4-1 with TRBJ2-7, with TRBD2 identical over 9 bases. Trimming cost V 3 bases and J 4 bases; bases outside gene matches: 7. The CDR3 length is 15 residues. CDR1 is MGHRA, CDR2 YSYEKL, per germline. The CDR3 DNA reads TGCGCCAGCAGCCAGCCGGGACTAGCAATTTACGAGCAGTACTTC. This encodes CASSQPGLAIYEQYF.

The chain carries TRBV2 and TRBJ1-3, with 12 bases identical to TRBD1. The CDR3 is 17 amino acids. Unmatched junction bases numbered 8, after V lost 4 bases and J lost 4 bases. The germline V gene has CDR1 SNHLY and CDR2 FYNNEI. CDR3 amino acids: CASSGSGQGAEGNTIYF. CDR3 DNA: TGTGCCAGCAGTGGTTCGGGACAGGGGGCGGAAGGAAACACCATATATTTT. The full variable domain, completed using reference TRBV2 and TRBJ1-3, is EPEVTQTPSHQVTQMGQEVILRCVPISNHLYFYWYRQILGQKVEFLVSFYNNEISEKSEIFDDQFSVERPDGSNFTLKIRSTKLEDSAMYFCASSGSGQGAEGNTIYFGEGSWLTVV.

CDR3 coding DNA: TGTGCCAGCAGCCAGGGAGTAGATAGCTCCTACGAGCAGTACTTC. Protein: CASSQGVDSSYEQYF. The J gene is TRBJ2-7, the V gene TRBV3-1 (or the pseudogene TRBV3-2), with D possibly matching TRBD2 (5 bases). V was cut by 3 bases and J by 0 bases, with 12 bases left in between. The germline CDR1 and CDR2 sequences are LGHDT and YNNKEL (reference sequence). The length of the CDR3 is 15 residues.

The rearrangement links TRBV30 to TRBJ1-2; 8 positions match TRBD1. Germline V CDR1 and CDR2: GTSNPN, SVGIG (reference sequence). V dropped 3 bases and J dropped 9; count of bases not matched to a gene: 9. The CDR3 covers 13 residues. In DNA form, the CDR3 reads TGTGCCTGGAGCGCGACAGGGGATTTAAGCTACACCTTC. Its translation: CAWSATGDLSYTF.

The rearrangement uses TRBV6-5 and TRBJ2-2; D is unresolved. Germline CDR1 MNHEY, CDR2 SVGAGI. The CDR3 runs 13 residues. Trimming shortened V by 6 bases and J by 1 base, and 6 bases separated the two germline ends. CDR3 protein: CASRPENTGELFF. DNA of the CDR3: TGTGCCAGCAGGCCAGAGAACACCGGGGAGCTGTTTTTT.

The chain couples TRBV6-2 or TRBV6-3 to TRBJ1-5, with D unresolved. V was shortened by 2 bases and J by 8 bases, with 19 bases between the two germline ends. This CDR3 has 16 residues. CDR1 is MNHEY and CDR2 is SVGEGT in the germline V gene. This chain's CDR3 is CASSYAKPGGMEPQHF. In DNA, the CDR3 is TGTGCCAGCAGTTACGCGAAACCGGGAGGGATGGAGCCCCAGCATTTT.